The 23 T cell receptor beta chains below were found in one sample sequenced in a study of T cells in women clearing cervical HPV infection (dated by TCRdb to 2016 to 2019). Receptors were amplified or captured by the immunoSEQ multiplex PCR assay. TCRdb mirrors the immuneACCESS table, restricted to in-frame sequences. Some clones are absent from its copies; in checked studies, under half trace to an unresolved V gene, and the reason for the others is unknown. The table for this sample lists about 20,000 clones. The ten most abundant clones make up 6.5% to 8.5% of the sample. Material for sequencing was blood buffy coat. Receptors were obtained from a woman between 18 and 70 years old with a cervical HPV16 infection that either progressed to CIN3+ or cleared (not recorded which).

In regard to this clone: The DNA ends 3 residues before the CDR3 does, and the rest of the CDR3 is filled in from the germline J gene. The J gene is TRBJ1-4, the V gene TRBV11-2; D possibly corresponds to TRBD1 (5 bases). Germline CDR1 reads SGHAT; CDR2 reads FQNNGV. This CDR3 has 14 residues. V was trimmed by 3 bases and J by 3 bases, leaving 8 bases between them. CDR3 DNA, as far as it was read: TGTGCCAGCAGCTTCGGGGGGGCTAATGAAAAA. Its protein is CASSFGGANEK. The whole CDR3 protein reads CASSFGGANEKLFF.

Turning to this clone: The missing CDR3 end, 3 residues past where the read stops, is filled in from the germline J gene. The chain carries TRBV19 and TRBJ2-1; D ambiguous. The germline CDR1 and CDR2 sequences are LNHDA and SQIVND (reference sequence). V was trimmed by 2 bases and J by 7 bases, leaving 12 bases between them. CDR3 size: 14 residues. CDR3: CASSILSGKNEQFF. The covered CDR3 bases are TGTGCCAGTAGTATATTGTCAGGCAAGAATGAG.

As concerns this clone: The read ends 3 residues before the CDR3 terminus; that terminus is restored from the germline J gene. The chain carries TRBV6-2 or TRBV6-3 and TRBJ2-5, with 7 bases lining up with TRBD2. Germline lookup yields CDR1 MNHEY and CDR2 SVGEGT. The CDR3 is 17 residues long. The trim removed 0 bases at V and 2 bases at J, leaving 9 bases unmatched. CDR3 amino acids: CASSYSIRGGRQETQYF. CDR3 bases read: TGTGCCAGCAGTTACTCGATAAGGGGAGGGCGGCAAGAGACC.

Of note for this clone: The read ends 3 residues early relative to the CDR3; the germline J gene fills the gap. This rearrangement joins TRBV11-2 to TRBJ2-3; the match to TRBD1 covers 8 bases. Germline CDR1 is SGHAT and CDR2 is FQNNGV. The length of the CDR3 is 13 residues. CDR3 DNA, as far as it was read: TGTGCCAGCAGCTCACAGGGGGATCAGCCG. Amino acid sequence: CASSSQGDQP. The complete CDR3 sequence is CASSSQGDQPQYF.

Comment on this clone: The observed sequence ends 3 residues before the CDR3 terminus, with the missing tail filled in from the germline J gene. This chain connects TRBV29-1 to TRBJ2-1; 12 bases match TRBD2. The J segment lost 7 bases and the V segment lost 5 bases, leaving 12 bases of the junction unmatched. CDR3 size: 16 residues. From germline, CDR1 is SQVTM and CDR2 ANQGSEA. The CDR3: CSVYSVGLAGRNEQFF. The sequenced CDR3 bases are TGCAGCGTTTATTCCGTGGGACTAGCGGGTAGAAATGAG.

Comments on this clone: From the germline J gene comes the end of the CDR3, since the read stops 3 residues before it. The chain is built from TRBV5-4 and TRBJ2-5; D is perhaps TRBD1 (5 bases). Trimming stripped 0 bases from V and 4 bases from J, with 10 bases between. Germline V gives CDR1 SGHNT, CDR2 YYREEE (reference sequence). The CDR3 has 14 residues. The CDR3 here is CASSLDRWRETQYF. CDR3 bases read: TGTGCCAGCAGCTTGGACAGGTGGCGAGAGACC.

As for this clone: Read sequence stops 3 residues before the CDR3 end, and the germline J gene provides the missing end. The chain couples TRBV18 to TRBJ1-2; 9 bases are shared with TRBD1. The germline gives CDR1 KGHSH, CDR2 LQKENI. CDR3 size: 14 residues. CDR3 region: CASSPAGTGSGYTF. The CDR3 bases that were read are TGTGCCAGCTCACCAGCCGGGACAGGGTCAGGC.

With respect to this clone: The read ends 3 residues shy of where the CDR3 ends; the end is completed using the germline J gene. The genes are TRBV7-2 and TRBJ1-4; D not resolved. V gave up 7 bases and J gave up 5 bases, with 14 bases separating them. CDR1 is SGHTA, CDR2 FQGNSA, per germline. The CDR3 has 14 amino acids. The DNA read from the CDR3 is TGTGCCAGCACCCCGGAGGGCCAGAATGAAAAA. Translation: CASTPEGQNEK. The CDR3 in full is CASTPEGQNEKLFF.

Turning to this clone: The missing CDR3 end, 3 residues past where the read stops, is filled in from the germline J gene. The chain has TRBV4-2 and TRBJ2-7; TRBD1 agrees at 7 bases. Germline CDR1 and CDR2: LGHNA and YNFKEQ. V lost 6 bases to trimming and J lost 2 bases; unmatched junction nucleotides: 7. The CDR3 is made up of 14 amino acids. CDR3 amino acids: CASRGGTGAYEQYF. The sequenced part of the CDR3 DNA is TGTGCCAGCAGAGGAGGAACAGGGGCCTACGAG.

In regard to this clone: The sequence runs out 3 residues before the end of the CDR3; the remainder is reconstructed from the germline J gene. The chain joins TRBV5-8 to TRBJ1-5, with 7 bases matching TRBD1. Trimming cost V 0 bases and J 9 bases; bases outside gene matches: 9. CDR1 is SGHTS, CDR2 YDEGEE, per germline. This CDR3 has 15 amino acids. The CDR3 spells CASSLGTDRVSPQHF. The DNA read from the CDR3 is TGTGCCAGCAGCTTGGGAACCGACAGGGTTTCGCCC.

The covered CDR3 bases are TGCGCCAGCAGGGGGGGGGCCAACTCACCG. It yields the protein CASRGGANSP. The full CDR3 reads CASRGGANSPLFF. This sequence joins TRBV10-2 and TRBJ2-2, with a possible D match to TRBD2 (7 bases). The observed sequence ends 3 residues before the CDR3 terminus, with the missing tail filled in from the germline J gene. The CDR3 is 13 amino acids. Germline lookup yields CDR1 WSHSY and CDR2 SAAADI.

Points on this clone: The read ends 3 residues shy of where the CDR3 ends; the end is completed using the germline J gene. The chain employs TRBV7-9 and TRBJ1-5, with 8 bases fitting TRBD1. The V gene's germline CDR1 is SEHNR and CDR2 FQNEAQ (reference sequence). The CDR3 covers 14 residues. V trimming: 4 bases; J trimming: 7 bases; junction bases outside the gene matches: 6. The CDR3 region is CASSSPGQAQPQHF. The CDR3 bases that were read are TGTGCCAGCAGCTCCCCGGGACAGGCCCAGCCC.

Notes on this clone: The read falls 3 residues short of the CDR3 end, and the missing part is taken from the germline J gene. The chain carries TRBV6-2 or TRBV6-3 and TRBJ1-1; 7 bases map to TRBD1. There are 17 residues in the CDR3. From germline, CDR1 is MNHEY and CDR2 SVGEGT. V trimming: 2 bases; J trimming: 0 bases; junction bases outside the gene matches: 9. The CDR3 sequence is CASSYRYSRGLNTEAFF. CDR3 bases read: TGTGCCAGCAGTTACCGTTACTCGAGGGGGCTGAACACTGAA.

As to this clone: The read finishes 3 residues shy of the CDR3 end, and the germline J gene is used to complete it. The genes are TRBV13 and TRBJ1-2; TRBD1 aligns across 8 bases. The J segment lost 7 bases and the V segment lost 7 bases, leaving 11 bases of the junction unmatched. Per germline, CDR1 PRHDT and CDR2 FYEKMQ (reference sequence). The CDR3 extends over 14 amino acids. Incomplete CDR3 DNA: TGTGCCAGCAACGAAGGCGCAGGGGGCTCTGGC. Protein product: CASNEGAGGSG. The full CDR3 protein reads CASNEGAGGSGYTF.

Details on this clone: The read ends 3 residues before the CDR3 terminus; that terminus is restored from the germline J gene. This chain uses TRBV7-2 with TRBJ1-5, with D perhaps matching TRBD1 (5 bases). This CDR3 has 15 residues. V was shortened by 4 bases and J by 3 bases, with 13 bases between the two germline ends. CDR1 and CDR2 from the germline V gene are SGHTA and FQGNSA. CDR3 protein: CASSSRQTLNQPQHF. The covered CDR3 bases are TGTGCCAGCAGCTCTCGACAGACCCTCAATCAGCCC.

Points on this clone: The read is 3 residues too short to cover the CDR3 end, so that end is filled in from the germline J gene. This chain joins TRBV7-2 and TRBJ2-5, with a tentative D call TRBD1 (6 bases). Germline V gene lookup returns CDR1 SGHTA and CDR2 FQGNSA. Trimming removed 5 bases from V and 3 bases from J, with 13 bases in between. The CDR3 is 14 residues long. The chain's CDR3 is CASSASRQEETQYF. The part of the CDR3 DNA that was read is TGTGCCAGCAGCGCCTCGAGACAGGAAGAGACC.

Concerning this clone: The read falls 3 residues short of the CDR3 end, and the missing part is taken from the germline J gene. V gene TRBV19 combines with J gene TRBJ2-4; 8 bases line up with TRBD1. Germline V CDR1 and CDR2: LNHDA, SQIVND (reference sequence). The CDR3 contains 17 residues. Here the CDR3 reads CASSIDGFTTGAYGQYF. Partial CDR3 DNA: TGTGCCAGTAGTATAGACGGATTTACGACAGGGGCCTATGGT.

CDR3 bases read: TGCAGTGCTATAGCTAGCGGGATAGGAAAGACC. It yields the protein CSAIASGIGKT. The complete CDR3 protein is CSAIASGIGKTQYF. The chain recombines TRBV20-1 with TRBJ2-5, with 9 positions matching TRBD2. The read halts 3 residues ahead of the CDR3 end, with the missing end drawn from the germline J gene. The germline gives CDR1 DFQATT, CDR2 SNEGSKA (reference sequence). CDR3 length equals 14 residues. Trimming took 4 bases from V and 6 from J; bases not matched to a gene: 9.

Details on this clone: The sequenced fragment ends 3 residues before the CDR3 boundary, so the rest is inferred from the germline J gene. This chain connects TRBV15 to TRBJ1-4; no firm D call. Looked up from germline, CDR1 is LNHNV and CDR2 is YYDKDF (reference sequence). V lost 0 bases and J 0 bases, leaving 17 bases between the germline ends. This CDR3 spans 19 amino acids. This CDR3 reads CATSRDLRAGSATNEKLFF. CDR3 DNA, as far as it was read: TGTGCCACCAGCAGAGATCTTAGGGCAGGATCTGCAACTAATGAAAAA.

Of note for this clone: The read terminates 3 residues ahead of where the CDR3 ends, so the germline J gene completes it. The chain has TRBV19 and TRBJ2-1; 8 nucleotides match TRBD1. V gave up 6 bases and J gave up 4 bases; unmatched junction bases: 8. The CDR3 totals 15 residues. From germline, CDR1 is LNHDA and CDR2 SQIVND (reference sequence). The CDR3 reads CASSIPGQEYNEQFF. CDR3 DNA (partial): TGTGCCAGTAGCATTCCGGGACAGGAGTACAATGAG.

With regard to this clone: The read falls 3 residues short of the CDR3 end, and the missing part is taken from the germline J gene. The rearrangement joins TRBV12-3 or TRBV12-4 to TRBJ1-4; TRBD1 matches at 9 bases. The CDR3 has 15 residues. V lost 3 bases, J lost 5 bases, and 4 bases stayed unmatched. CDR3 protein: CASSFSGQGNEKLFF. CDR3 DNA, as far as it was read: TGTGCCAGCAGTTTTTCCGGACAGGGGAATGAAAAA.

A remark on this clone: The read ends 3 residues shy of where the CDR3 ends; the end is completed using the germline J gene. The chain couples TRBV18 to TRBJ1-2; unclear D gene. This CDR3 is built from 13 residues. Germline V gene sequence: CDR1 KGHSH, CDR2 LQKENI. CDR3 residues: CASSPPVLSVYTF. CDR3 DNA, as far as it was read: TGTGCCAGCTCACCACCGGTTCTATCCGTC.

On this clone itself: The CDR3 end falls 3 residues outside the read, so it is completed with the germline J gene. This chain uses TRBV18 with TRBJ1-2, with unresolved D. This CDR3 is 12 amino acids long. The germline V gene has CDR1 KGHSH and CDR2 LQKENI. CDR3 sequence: CASSSIATDYTF. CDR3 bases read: TGTGCCAGCTCATCGATCGCAACTGAC.